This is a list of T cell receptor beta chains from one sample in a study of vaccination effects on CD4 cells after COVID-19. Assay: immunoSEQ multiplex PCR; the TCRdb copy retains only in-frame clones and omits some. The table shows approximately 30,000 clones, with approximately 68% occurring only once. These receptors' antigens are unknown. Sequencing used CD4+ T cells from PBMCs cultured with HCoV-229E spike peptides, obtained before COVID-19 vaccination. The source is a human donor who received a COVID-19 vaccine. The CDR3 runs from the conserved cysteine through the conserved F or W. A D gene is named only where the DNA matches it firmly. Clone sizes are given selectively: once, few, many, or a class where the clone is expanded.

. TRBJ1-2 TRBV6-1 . TGTGCCAGCAGTGAAGTTCGAGACAGATATAACTATGGCTACACCTTC CASSEVRDRYNYGYTF
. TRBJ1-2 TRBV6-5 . TGTGCCAGCAGCGACATCTATGGCTACACCTTC CASSDIYGYTF
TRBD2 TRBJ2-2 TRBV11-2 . TGTGCCAGCAGCTTGGCACTAGCGAGCGCCGGGGAGCTGTTTTTT CASSLALASAGELFF
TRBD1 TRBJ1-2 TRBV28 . TGTGCCAGCAGCAGGGGGGGTAACTATGGCTACACCTTC CASSRGGNYGYTF
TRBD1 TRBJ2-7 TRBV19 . TGTGCCAGTAGTGCCGGGACAGGGGGTTCCTCCTACGAGCAGTACTTC CASSAGTGGSSYEQYF
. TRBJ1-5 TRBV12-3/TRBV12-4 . TGTGCCAGCACCGCGGGGGGTAATCAGCCCCAGCATTTT CASTAGGNQPQHF
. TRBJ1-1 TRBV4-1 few TGCGCCAGCAGCCCACGTTTAAGGGACACTGAAGCTTTCTTT CASSPRLRDTEAFF
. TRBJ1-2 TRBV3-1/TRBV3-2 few TGTGCCAGCAGCCACAGTTCTAACTATGGCTACACCTTC CASSHSSNYGYTF
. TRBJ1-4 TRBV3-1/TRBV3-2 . TGTGCCAGCAGCCAATACGGGACCCCCGGCGGAGAAAAACTGTTTTTT CASSQYGTPGGEKLFF
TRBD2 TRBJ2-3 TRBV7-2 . TGTGCCAGCAGCTTAAGGGCTAGCGGGGGTAGCACAGATACGCAGTATTTT CASSLRASGGSTDTQYF